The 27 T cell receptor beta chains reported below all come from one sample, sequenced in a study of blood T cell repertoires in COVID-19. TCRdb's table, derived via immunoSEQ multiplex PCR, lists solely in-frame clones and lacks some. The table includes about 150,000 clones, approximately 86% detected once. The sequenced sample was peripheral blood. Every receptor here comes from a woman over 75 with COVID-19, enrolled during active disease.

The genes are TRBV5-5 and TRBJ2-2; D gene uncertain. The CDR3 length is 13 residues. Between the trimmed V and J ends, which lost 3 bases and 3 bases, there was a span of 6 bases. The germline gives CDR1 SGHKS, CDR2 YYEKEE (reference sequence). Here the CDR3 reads CASSSIYTGELFF. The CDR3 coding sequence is TGTGCCAGCAGCTCTATCTACACCGGGGAGCTGTTTTTT.

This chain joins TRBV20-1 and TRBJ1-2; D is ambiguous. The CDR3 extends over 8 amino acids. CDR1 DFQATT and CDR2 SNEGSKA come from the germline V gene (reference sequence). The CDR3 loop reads CRDSGYTF. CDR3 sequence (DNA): TGCAGGGACTCCGGCTACACCTTC.

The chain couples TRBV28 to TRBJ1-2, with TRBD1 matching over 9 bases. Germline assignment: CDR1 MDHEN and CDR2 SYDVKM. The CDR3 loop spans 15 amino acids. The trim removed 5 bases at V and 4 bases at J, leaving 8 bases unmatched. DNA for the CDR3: TGTGCCAGCAGTCGTCAAACAGGGGGCTCCTATGGCTACACCTTC. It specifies CASSRQTGGSYGYTF.

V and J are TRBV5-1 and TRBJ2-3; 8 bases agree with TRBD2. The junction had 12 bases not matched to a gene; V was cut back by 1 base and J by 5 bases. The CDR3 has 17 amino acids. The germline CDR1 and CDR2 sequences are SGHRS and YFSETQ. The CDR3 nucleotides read TGCGCCAGCAGCTTGACGCGTCCAGCGGGAGATTTAGATACGCAGTATTTT. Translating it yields CASSLTRPAGDLDTQYF.

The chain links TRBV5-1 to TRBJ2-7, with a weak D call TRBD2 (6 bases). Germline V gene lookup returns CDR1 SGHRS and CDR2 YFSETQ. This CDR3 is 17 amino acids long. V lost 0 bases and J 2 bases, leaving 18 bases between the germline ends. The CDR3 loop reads CASSLVPSANPPYEQYF. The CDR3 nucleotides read TGCGCCAGCAGCTTGGTTCCTAGCGCGAACCCCCCCTACGAGCAGTACTTC.

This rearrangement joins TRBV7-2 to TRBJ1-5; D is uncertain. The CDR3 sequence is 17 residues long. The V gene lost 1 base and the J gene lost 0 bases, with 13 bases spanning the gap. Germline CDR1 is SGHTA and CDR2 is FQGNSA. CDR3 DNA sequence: TGTGCCAGCAGCTTAGAGGGAGGTCTTAATAGCAATCAGCCCCAGCATTTT. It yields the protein CASSLEGGLNSNQPQHF.

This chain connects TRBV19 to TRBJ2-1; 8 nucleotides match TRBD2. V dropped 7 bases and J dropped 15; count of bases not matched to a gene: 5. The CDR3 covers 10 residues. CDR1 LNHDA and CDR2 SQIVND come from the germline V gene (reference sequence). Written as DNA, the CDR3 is TGTGCCAGTAAGTCGGGAGGGCTGTTCTTC. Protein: CASKSGGLFF.

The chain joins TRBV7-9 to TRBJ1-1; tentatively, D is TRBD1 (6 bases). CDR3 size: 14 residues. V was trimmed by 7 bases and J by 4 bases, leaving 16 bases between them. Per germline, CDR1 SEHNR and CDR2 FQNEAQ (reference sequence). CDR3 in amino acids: CASTLAGGATEAFF. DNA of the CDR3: TGTGCCAGCACCCTAGCGGGGGGCGCCACTGAAGCTTTCTTT.

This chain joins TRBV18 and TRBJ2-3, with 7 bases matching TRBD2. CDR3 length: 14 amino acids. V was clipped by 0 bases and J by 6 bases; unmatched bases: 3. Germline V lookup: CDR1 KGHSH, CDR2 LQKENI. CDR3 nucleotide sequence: TGTGCCAGCTCACCACCGGGAGGGGCCGATACGCAGTATTTT. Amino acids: CASSPPGGADTQYF.

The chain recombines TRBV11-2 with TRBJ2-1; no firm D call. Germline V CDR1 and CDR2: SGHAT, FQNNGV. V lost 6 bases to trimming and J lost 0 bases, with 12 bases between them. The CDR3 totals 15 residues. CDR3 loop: CASSETRSSYNEQFF. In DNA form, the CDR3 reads TGTGCCAGCAGTGAGACCCGGAGCTCCTACAATGAGCAGTTCTTC.

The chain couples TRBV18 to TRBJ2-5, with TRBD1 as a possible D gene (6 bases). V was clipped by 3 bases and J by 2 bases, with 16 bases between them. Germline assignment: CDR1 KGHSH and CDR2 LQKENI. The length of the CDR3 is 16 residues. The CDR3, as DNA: TGTGCCAGCTCACCCCCCAGGGGCGCTGGGCAAGAGACCCAGTACTTC. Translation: CASSPPRGAGQETQYF.

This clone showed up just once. CDR3 coding DNA: TGTGCCAGCAGCCAACTCACTCCGGGACTAACTCCCGAGCAGTACTTC. As protein: CASSQLTPGLTPEQYF. The J gene is TRBJ2-7, the V gene TRBV3-1 (or the pseudogene TRBV3-2); TRBD2 matches 7 bases. Germline-derived CDR1 and CDR2 are LGHDT and YNNKEL (reference sequence). The junction had 13 bases not matched to a gene; V was cut back by 2 bases and J by 6 bases. CDR3 length equals 16 residues.

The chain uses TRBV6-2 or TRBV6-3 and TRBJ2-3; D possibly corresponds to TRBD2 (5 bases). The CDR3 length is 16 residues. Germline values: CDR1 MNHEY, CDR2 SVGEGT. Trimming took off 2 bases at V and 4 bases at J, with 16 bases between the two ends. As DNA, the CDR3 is TGTGCCAGCAGTTACCCGAGCGGTAGTGGGGCAGATACGCAGTATTTT. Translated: CASSYPSGSGADTQYF.

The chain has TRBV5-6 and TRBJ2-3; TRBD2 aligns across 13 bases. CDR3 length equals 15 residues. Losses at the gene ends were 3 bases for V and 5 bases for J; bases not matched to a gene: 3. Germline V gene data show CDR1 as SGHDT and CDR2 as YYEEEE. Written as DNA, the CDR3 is TGTGCCAGCAGCTCCTGGACTAGCGGGGGAGATACGCAGTATTTT. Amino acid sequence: CASSSWTSGGDTQYF.

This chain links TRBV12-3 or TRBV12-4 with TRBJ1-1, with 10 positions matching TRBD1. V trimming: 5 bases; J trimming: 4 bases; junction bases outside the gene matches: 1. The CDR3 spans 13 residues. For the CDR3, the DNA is TGTGCCAGCAGTAGGACAGGGGGCACTGAAGCTTTCTTT. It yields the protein CASSRTGGTEAFF.

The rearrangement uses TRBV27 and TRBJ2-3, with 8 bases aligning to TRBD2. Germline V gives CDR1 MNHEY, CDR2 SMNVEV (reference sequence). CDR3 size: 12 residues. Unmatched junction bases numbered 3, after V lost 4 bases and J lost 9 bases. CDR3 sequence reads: CASSSIAGTQYF. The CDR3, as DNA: TGTGCCAGCAGTTCAATAGCGGGGACGCAGTATTTT.

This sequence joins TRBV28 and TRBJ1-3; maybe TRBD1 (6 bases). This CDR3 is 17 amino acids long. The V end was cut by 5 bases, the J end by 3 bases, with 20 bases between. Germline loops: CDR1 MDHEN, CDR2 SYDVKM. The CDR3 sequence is CASSGRGRTVGGNTIYF. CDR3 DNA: TGTGCCAGCAGTGGCCGGGGTCGGACAGTTGGTGGAAACACCATATATTTT.

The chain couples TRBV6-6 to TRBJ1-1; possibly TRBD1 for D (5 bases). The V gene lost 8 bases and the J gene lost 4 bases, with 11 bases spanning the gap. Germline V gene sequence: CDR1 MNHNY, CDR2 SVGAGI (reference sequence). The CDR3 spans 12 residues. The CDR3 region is CASGAWSTEAFF. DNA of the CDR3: TGTGCCAGCGGGGCATGGAGCACTGAAGCTTTCTTT.

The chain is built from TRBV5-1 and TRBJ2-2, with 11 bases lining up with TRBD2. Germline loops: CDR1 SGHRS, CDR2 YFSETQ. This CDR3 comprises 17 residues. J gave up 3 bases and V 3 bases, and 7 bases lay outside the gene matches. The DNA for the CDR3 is TGCGCCAGCAGCTCGGGGACTAGCGGTAAACACACCGGGGAGCTGTTTTTT. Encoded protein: CASSSGTSGKHTGELFF.

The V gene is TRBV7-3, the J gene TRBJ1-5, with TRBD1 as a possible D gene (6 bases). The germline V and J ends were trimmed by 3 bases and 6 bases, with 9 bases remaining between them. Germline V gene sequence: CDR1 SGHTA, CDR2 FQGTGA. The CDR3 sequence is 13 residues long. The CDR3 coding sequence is TGTGCCAGCAGCTTGCGGGGGCCTCAGCCCCAGCATTTT. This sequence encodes CASSLRGPQPQHF. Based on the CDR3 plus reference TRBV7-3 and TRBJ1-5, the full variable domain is GAGVSQTPSNKVTEKGKYVELRCDPISGHTALYWYRQSLGQGPEFLIYFQGTGAADDSGLPNDRFFAVRPEGSVSTLKIQRTERGDSAVYLCASSLRGPQPQHFGDGTRLSIL.

Here the CDR3 reads CASSLGLAGGDTQYF. CDR3 bases: TGTGCCAGCAGCCTCGGACTAGCGGGAGGAGATACGCAGTATTTT. The chain carries TRBV16 and TRBJ2-3; 14 positions match TRBD2. The CDR3 is 15 amino acids. V lost 4 bases, J lost 5 bases, and 2 bases stayed unmatched. CDR1 and CDR2 from the germline V gene are KGHSY and FQNENV.

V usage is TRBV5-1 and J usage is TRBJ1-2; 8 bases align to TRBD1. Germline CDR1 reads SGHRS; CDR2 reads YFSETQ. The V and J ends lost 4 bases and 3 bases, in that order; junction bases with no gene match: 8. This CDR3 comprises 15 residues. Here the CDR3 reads CASSPIPGQDYGYTF. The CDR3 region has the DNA TGCGCCAGCAGCCCGATCCCGGGACAGGACTATGGCTACACCTTC.

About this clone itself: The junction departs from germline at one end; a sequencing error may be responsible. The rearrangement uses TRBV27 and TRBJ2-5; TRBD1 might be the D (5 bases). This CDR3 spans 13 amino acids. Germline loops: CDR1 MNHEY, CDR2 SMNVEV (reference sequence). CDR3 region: CATSSSRGETQYF. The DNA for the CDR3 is TGTGCCACCAGTAGCTCTAGGGGTGAGACCCAGTACTTC.

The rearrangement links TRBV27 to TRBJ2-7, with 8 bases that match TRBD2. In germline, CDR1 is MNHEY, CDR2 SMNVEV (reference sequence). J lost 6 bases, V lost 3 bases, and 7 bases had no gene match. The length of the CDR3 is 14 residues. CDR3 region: CASSFREGLGEQYF. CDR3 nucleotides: TGTGCCAGCAGTTTTCGGGAGGGGTTGGGCGAGCAGTACTTC.

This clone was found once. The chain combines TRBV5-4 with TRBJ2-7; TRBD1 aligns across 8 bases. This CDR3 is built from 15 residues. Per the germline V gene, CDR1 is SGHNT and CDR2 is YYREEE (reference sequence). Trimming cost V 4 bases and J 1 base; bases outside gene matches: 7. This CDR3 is CASSIDRGPSYEQYF. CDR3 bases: TGTGCCAGCAGCATCGACAGGGGCCCGTCCTACGAGCAGTACTTC.

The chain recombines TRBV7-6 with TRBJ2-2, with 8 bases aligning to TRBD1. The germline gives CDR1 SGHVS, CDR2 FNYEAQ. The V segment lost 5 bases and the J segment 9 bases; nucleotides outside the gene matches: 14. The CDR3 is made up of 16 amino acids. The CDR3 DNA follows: TGTGCCAGCAGCAAGAACCGGGACAGGACTTTCCGGGAGCTGTTTTTT. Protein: CASSKNRDRTFRELFF.

As DNA, the CDR3 is TGTGCCAGCAGTCCGGGACAGAGTAATTACTACACCTTC. This sequence encodes CASSPGQSNYYTF. The chain links TRBV12-3 or TRBV12-4 to TRBJ1-2; TRBD1 matches at 7 bases. V shed 5 bases, J shed 10 bases, and the junction held 10 bases outside the gene matches. CDR3 length: 13 amino acids.